The 2 T cell receptor beta chains in this list originate from one sample, sequenced in a study of blood T cell repertoires in COVID-19. TCRdb's copy holds only in-frame clones and misses some; the assay was immunoSEQ multiplex PCR. The table has roughly 87,000 clones, roughly 83% seen once. Sequencing was performed on peripheral blood. The source of these receptors is a woman aged 55-69 years with acute or convalescent COVID-19.

The V call is TRBV28, the J call TRBJ1-5; possibly TRBD1 for D (6 bases). The CDR3 sequence is 12 residues long. Germline V gene data show CDR1 as MDHEN and CDR2 as SYDVKM. V was clipped by 4 bases and J by 5 bases, with 6 bases between them. The CDR3 is CASSSGDQPQHF. The CDR3 DNA follows: TGTGCCAGCAGTTCAGGGGATCAGCCCCAGCATTTT.

This chain connects TRBV19 to TRBJ2-3, with 9 bases fitting TRBD2. The CDR3 totals 12 residues. The germline V gene encodes CDR1 LNHDA and CDR2 SQIVND (reference sequence). V was pared by 3 bases and J by 12 bases, with 4 bases of the junction left unmatched. The CDR3 DNA follows: TGTGCCAGTAGTATCGGGCGGGGGGGCCAGTATTTT. It codes for CASSIGRGGQYF.